These T cell receptor beta chains were read from a single sample in a study of regulatory T cells in long-lasting Graves disease. TCRdb used MiXCR to reprocess the multiplex PCR reads, holding one entry per CDR3 protein. The sample shows approximately 540,000 distinct CDR3 sequences, approximately 12% of them seen only once. This same sample was also part of a study on T cells in Graves' hyperthyroidism and ophthalmopathy.

The starting material was peripheral blood mononuclear cells (PBMCs), obtained at new diagnosis, from a patient treated with antithyroid drugs. The receptor set was obtained from a woman aged 25 to 39 with Graves disease. CDR3s include the opening cysteine and the closing phenylalanine or tryptophan. Each record gives: clone size, V gene, D gene, J gene, CDR3 protein, CDR3 DNA. A D gene is named only where the DNA matches it firmly. Part of the rows lack a size; the others show once, few, many or a class for expanded clones.

size: many; V: TRBV28; D: TRBD1; J: TRBJ2-5; CDR3: CASSFVRDSWRETQYF; DNA: TGTGCCAGCAGTTTCGTCCGGGACAGCTGGAGGGAGACCCAGTACTTC
size: many; V: TRBV4-3; D: NA; J: TRBJ2-7; CDR3: CASSQDTGWRFEQYF; DNA: TGCGCCAGCAGCCAAGATACAGGGTGGAGGTTTGAGCAGTACTTC
size: many; V: TRBV7-2; D: NA; J: TRBJ2-5; CDR3: CASSPRPDGETQYF; DNA: TGTGCCAGCAGCCCGAGGCCAGATGGAGAGACCCAGTACTTC
size: NA; V: TRBV7-2; D: TRBD1; J: TRBJ1-5; CDR3: CASGKQGGQPQHF; DNA: TGTGCCAGCGGCAAACAGGGGGGGCAGCCCCAGCATTTT
size: many; V: TRBV6-1; D: TRBD1; J: TRBJ2-1; CDR3: CASRTGQGGEQFF; DNA: TGTGCCAGCAGGACCGGACAGGGAGGAGAGCAGTTCTTC
size: many; V: TRBV5-1; D: NA; J: TRBJ1-6; CDR3: CASSPGTGFSPLHF; DNA: TGCGCCAGCAGCCCAGGGACCGGCTTTTCACCCCTCCACTTT
size: many; V: TRBV2; D: NA; J: TRBJ2-1; CDR3: CASRGGVYNEQFF; DNA: TGTGCCAGCAGGGGCGGGGTCTACAATGAGCAGTTCTTC
size: NA; V: TRBV7-2; D: NA; J: TRBJ1-4; CDR3: CASSQAYLTNEKLFF; DNA: TGTGCCAGCAGCCAGGCGTACTTAACTAATGAAAAACTGTTTTTT
size: many; V: TRBV20-1; D: NA; J: TRBJ2-7; CDR3: CSATTSRSALEQYF; DNA: TGCAGTGCCACTACCTCGCGGTCCGCCTTGGAGCAGTACTTC
size: many; V: TRBV6-1; D: TRBD1; J: TRBJ2-1; CDR3: CATRDRSNEQFF; DNA: TGTGCCACGAGGGACAGAAGCAATGAGCAGTTCTTC
size: few; V: TRBV9; D: NA; J: TRBJ1-1; CDR3: CASSVAGVGGTEAFF; DNA: TGTGCCAGCAGCGTAGCTGGTGTGGGAGGCACTGAAGCTTTCTTT
size: many; V: TRBV11-2; D: NA; J: TRBJ1-6; CDR3: CASSQEPRDTVNSPLHF; DNA: TGCGCCAGCAGCCAAGAGCCTAGGGACACCGTAAATTCACCCCTCCACTTT
size: many; V: TRBV6-2/TRBV6-3; D: NA; J: TRBJ1-4; CDR3: CASSYSGPGNGEKLFF; DNA: TGTGCCAGCAGTTACTCCGGACCAGGGAACGGAGAAAAACTGTTTTTT
size: NA; V: TRBV30; D: TRBD2; J: TRBJ2-2; CDR3: CAWSSGLATGELFF; DNA: TGTGCCTGGAGTTCGGGACTAGCGACCGGGGAGCTGTTTTTT
size: many; V: TRBV6-2/TRBV6-3; D: NA; J: TRBJ2-7; CDR3: CASSYPDRLYEQYF; DNA: TGTGCCAGCAGTTACCCCGACAGGCTCTACGAGCAGTACTTC
size: many; V: TRBV29-1; D: NA; J: TRBJ1-1; CDR3: CSVEWWGDTEAFF; DNA: TGCAGCGTTGAATGGTGGGGGGACACTGAAGCTTTCTTT
size: few; V: TRBV20-1; D: TRBD1; J: TRBJ2-5; CDR3: CSAGDRASETQYF; DNA: TGCAGTGCTGGGGACAGGGCTTCAGAGACCCAGTACTTC
size: NA; V: TRBV4-3; D: NA; J: TRBJ1-2; CDR3: CASSQDPRVDYGYTF; DNA: TGCGCCAGCAGCCAGGATCCTCGAGTCGACTATGGCTACACCTTC
size: few; V: TRBV29-1; D: NA; J: TRBJ1-2; CDR3: CSVGGLYGYTF; DNA: TGCAGCGTCGGAGGGCTCTATGGCTACACCTTC
size: many; V: TRBV11-2; D: NA; J: TRBJ1-1; CDR3: CASSGKVRAFF; DNA: TGTGCCAGCAGCGGGAAAGTCAGGGCTTTCTTT
size: many; V: TRBV28; D: TRBD2; J: TRBJ2-1; CDR3: CASSLWPSGGRYEQFF; DNA: TGTGCCAGCAGTTTATGGCCATCGGGCGGGAGGTATGAGCAGTTCTTC
size: many; V: TRBV29-1; D: TRBD2; J: TRBJ2-7; CDR3: CSARVSLAGESYEQYF; DNA: TGCAGCGCTCGGGTTTCTTTAGCGGGAGAATCCTACGAGCAGTACTTC